These 29 T cell receptor beta chains originate from one sample sequenced in a study of regulatory T cells in long-lasting Graves disease. For TCR beta, libraries came from iRepertoire HTBI primers and Arm-PCR of CDR3 regions. One entry per CDR3 protein, called by TCRdb with MiXCR from the multiplex PCR reads. In the table there are hundreds of thousands of distinct CDR3 sequences, 12% of which are singletons. The sample's time point: newly diagnosed GD, antithyroid drugs for less than 3 months. The TCR library was made from RNA extracted from PBMCs. These records were also assigned to another study, of T cells in Graves' hyperthyroidism and ophthalmopathy.

The input for sequencing was peripheral blood mononuclear cells (PBMCs), taken at new diagnosis, from a patient treated with antithyroid drugs. The receptors were sampled from a woman aged 30 to 39 with Graves disease.

This clonotype has a count of ten or more. The gene calls are TRBV7-2 and TRBJ1-1, with no clear D. Germline lookup yields CDR1 SGHTA and CDR2 FQGNSA. Between the trimmed V and J ends, which lost 6 bases and 1 base, there was a span of 6 bases. The length of the CDR3 is 12 residues. CDR3 amino acids: CASSFQNTEAFF. The DNA of the CDR3 is TGTGCCAGCAGTTTCCAGAACACTGAAGCTTTCTTT.

This clonotype showed up many times. V and J are TRBV27 and TRBJ2-7, with 8 bases that match TRBD2. The CDR3 extends over 15 amino acids. Germline V gene data show CDR1 as MNHEY and CDR2 as SMNVEV (reference sequence). The V gene end was trimmed by 6 bases and the J gene end by 3 bases; junction bases not matched to a gene: 10. The CDR3 loop reads CASRVAGHAFYEQYF. The DNA for the CDR3 is TGTGCCAGCAGGGTAGCGGGACACGCCTTCTACGAGCAGTACTTC.

The CDR3 is CASGVTSGRATGELFF. The CDR3 nucleotides read TGTGCTAGTGGGGTGACTAGCGGGAGGGCCACCGGGGAGCTGTTTTTT. The chain employs TRBV12-5 and TRBJ2-2; 14 nucleotides line up with TRBD2. The CDR3 has 16 residues. Germline V gene data show CDR1 as LGHNT and CDR2 as FRNRAP. V lost 6 bases and J lost 4; bases outside the gene matches: 4.

The rearrangement links TRBV19 to TRBJ1-5; D unresolved. From germline, CDR1 is LNHDA and CDR2 SQIVND (reference sequence). This CDR3 has 15 amino acids. V was pared by 4 bases and J by 5 bases, with 15 bases between. CDR3 sequence (DNA): TGTGCCAGTAGTACAGGAGGGCGGCGGGATCAGCCCCAGCATTTT. Translating gives CASSTGGRRDQPQHF.

This sequence joins TRBV5-1 and TRBJ2-1; 13 nucleotides match TRBD2. From germline, CDR1 is SGHRS and CDR2 YFSETQ. This CDR3 is built from 16 residues. Trimming removed 4 bases from V and 7 bases from J; junction bases left unmatched: 8. Here the CDR3 DNA reads TGCGCCAGCAGCCCCAGGACTAGCGGGAGTCGAAATGAGCAGTTCTTC. It is translated as CASSPRTSGSRNEQFF.

Turning to this clonotype: A much larger clone differs from this one at a single base, so this may be a read error. This chain links TRBV3-1 with TRBJ2-1; 7 bases align to TRBD2. CDR1 is LGHDT, CDR2 YNNKEL, per germline (reference sequence). The CDR3 has 15 amino acids. The CDR3 nucleotides read TGTGCCAGCGGCCATGGCGGGAGTCAGGACAATGAGCAGTTCTTC. It encodes CASGHGGSQDNEQFF.

This clonotype was seen repeatedly, ten times or more. The chain combines TRBV9 with TRBJ1-1, with D hard to call. Trimming took 0 bases from V and 6 from J, leaving 9 bases between them. In germline, CDR1 is SGDLS, CDR2 YYNGEE. The CDR3 length is 13 residues. This CDR3 is CASSVATGSEAFF. The CDR3 DNA reads as TGTGCCAGCAGCGTAGCTACCGGGTCTGAAGCTTTCTTT.

This clonotype was found a few times. This rearrangement joins TRBV19 to TRBJ1-1, with 8 bases aligning to TRBD1. The germline CDR1 and CDR2 sequences are LNHDA and SQIVND (reference sequence). The trim removed 3 bases at V and 1 base at J, leaving 4 bases unmatched. The CDR3 has 15 amino acids. The DNA of the CDR3 is TGTGCCAGTAGTATCCCAGGGGGCTCGAACACTGAAGCTTTCTTT. Translated: CASSIPGGSNTEAFF.

This clonotype came up many times. The genes are TRBV6-2 or TRBV6-3 and TRBJ2-3; TRBD1 agrees at 9 bases. With V trimmed by 7 bases and J by 2 bases, 10 bases remained unmatched. The CDR3 is made up of 16 amino acids. Germline V gene sequence: CDR1 MNHEY, CDR2 SVGEGT. Written as DNA, the CDR3 is TGTGCCAGCACCCCCCGGGGACAGGGCTACACAGATACGCAGTATTTT. Residues: CASTPRGQGYTDTQYF.

This clonotype was seen many times. The chain is built from TRBV28 and TRBJ2-1; perhaps TRBD1 as D (5 bases). V lost 4 bases and J 5 bases, leaving 15 bases between the germline ends. From germline, CDR1 is MDHEN and CDR2 SYDVKM. The CDR3 length is 15 residues. In DNA form, the CDR3 reads TGTGCCAGCAGTTCCCGAGACAGAAACCACAATGAGCAGTTCTTC. Protein product: CASSSRDRNHNEQFF. Drawing the rest from reference TRBV28 and TRBJ2-1, the complete variable domain is DVKVTQSSRYLVKRTGEKVFLECVQDMDHENMFWYRQDPGLGLRLIYFSYDVKMKEKGDIPEGYSVSREKKERFSLILESASTNQTSMYLCASSSRDRNHNEQFFGPGTRLTVL.

Notes on this clonotype: A far larger clone is only one base removed, so a read error is likely. The chain carries TRBV12-3 or TRBV12-4 and TRBJ2-1; no clear D gene. The CDR3 consists of 12 residues. V was clipped by 5 bases and J by 8 bases, with 10 bases between them. DNA of the CDR3: TGTGCCAGCAGTGATACAGCCGATGAGCAGTTCTTC. It encodes CASSDTADEQFF.

The chain employs TRBV7-8 and TRBJ1-5; D is unclear. The CDR3 loop spans 17 amino acids. V lost 5 bases to trimming and J lost 0 bases, with 17 bases between them. Germline CDR1 is SGHVS and CDR2 is FQNEAQ. CDR3 residues: CASSTDLGVYSNQPQHF. The DNA of the CDR3 is TGTGCCAGCAGCACCGATCTCGGGGTTTATAGCAATCAGCCCCAGCATTTT.

This clonotype was counted many times. The chain is built from TRBV29-1 and TRBJ2-4, with D perhaps TRBD1 (5 bases). From germline, CDR1 is SQVTM and CDR2 ANQGSEA. The length of the CDR3 is 14 residues. With 1 base removed from V and 7 bases from J, the gap between germline ends came to 14 bases. CDR3 in amino acids: CSVEVWQGINIQYF. The CDR3 nucleotides are TGCAGCGTTGAAGTGTGGCAGGGAATCAACATTCAGTACTTC.

This clonotype was detected a few times. The V gene is TRBV4-2, the J gene TRBJ2-1; 8 bases line up with TRBD1. This CDR3 has 15 amino acids. The junction had 10 bases not matched to a gene; V was cut back by 4 bases and J by 8 bases. Looked up from germline, CDR1 is LGHNA and CDR2 is YNFKEQ. The CDR3 DNA sequence: TGTGCCAGCAGCCGACCGGGACAGGCCCTACATGAGCAGTTCTTC. Translation gives CASSRPGQALHEQFF.

This clonotype was seen ten or more times. The chain employs TRBV28 and TRBJ2-7; D tentatively reads TRBD1 or TRBD2 (5 bases each). CDR1 is MDHEN and CDR2 is SYDVKM in the germline V gene. This CDR3 has 12 amino acids. Trimming removed 8 bases from V and 6 bases from J, with 14 bases in between. Written as DNA, the CDR3 is TGTGCCAGCCGCTCCAGGGAGTTCGAGCAGTACTTC. Protein product: CASRSREFEQYF.

The J gene is TRBJ1-1, the V gene TRBV2; D gene ambiguous. V gave up 11 bases and J gave up 5 bases, with 12 bases separating them. The V gene's germline CDR1 is SNHLY and CDR2 FYNNEI. The CDR3 runs 11 residues. CDR3 DNA sequence: TGTGCCGGTCTGATCTCGACTGAAGCTTTCTTT. As protein: CAGLISTEAFF.

Ten or more counts support this clonotype. The chain recombines TRBV11-3 with TRBJ1-3; 11 bases are a match to TRBD1. Trimming cost V 5 bases and J 4 bases; bases outside gene matches: 7. The CDR3 runs 16 residues. CDR1 is SGHNT, CDR2 YENEEA, per germline. The CDR3 is CASSPGTGGPGNTIYF. DNA for the CDR3: TGTGCCAGCAGCCCGGGGACAGGGGGTCCCGGAAACACCATATATTTT.

This clonotype was observed many times. The chain couples TRBV11-1 to TRBJ2-1, with D maybe TRBD1 (7 bases). CDR1 is SGHAT, CDR2 FQDESV, per germline (reference sequence). There are 16 residues in the CDR3. Trimming took 3 bases from V and 6 from J, leaving 18 bases between them. CDR3 bases: TGTGCCAGCAGCTTCTTGGGGGGACAGCTTGGCAATGAGCAGTTCTTC. This gives the protein CASSFLGGQLGNEQFF.

This clonotype was counted ten times or more. The chain recombines TRBV28 with TRBJ2-7; 7 nucleotides match TRBD1. V lost 5 bases and J lost 2; bases outside the gene matches: 12. This CDR3 contains 16 residues. Per the germline V gene, CDR1 is MDHEN and CDR2 is SYDVKM. CDR3 in DNA: TGTGCCAGCAGTCCTCAACTGGGACAGCAAACCTACGAGCAGTACTTC. Translation gives CASSPQLGQQTYEQYF.

With regard to this clonotype: Only one base separates this from a far larger clonotype, so it likely reflects a read error. The V gene is TRBV28, the J gene TRBJ2-4; D uncertain. The J call could be wrong; TRBJ2-1 is a better fit for the DNA end. The CDR3 is 13 amino acids. CDR1 and CDR2 (germline): MDHEN, SYDVKM. The CDR3 DNA sequence: TGTGCCAGCCGAGAAGACCCCTCGAATGAGCAGTTCTTC. This gives the protein CASREDPSNEQFF.

This clonotype was seen repeatedly, ten times or more. The chain is built from TRBV3-1 and TRBJ2-1; a possible D gene is TRBD1 (5 bases). The CDR3 has 16 residues. The germline V gene encodes CDR1 LGHDT and CDR2 YNNKEL (reference sequence). V lost 4 bases and J 9 bases, leaving 22 bases between the germline ends. This CDR3 reads CASSPLQGTPGGEQFF. The DNA for the CDR3 is TGTGCCAGCAGCCCGCTTCAGGGTACCCCCGGCGGTGAGCAGTTCTTC.

This clonotype has a count of ten or more. The rearrangement uses TRBV27 and TRBJ1-2; possibly TRBD1 for D (5 bases). Germline CDR1 MNHEY, CDR2 SMNVEV (reference sequence). The V end was cut by 2 bases, the J end by 6 bases, with 10 bases between. This CDR3 has 13 amino acids. The DNA for the CDR3 is TGTGCCAGCAGTTTAACCCCCAGGGATGGCTACACCTTC. It is translated as CASSLTPRDGYTF.

This clonotype was picked up a small number of times. This chain uses TRBV15 with TRBJ1-6; D unclear. Per the germline V gene, CDR1 is LNHNV and CDR2 is YYDKDF (reference sequence). This CDR3 contains 15 residues. The V gene lost 0 bases and the J gene lost 6 bases, with 9 bases spanning the gap. CDR3 residues: CATSRDKGINSPLHF. CDR3 DNA sequence: TGTGCCACCAGCAGAGATAAAGGGATTAATTCACCCCTCCACTTT.

This clonotype was counted ten times or more. The V gene is TRBV27, the J gene TRBJ1-1, with D unresolved. There are 16 residues in the CDR3. Germline V gene sequence: CDR1 MNHEY, CDR2 SMNVEV (reference sequence). Trimming took off 2 bases at V and 1 base at J, with 14 bases between the two ends. CDR3 sequence reads: CASSLRETAPNTEAFF. The CDR3 DNA follows: TGTGCCAGCAGTTTACGAGAAACCGCTCCGAACACTGAAGCTTTCTTT.

The V gene is TRBV4-2, the J gene TRBJ2-5; D is perhaps TRBD1 (5 bases). V dropped 3 bases and J dropped 1 base, with 12 bases sitting between them. CDR1 and CDR2 (germline): LGHNA, YNFKEQ. CDR3 length: 15 amino acids. This chain's CDR3 is CASSQLRTFQETQYF. CDR3 in DNA: TGTGCCAGCAGCCAGCTCAGGACATTCCAAGAGACCCAGTACTTC.

In its sample, this clonotype was seen a few times. The chain is built from TRBV7-9 and TRBJ1-2; D is ambiguous. The CDR3 contains 13 residues. Germline CDR1 reads SEHNR; CDR2 reads FQNEAQ (reference sequence). Trimming left V 6 bases short and J 8 bases short, with 16 bases between. This CDR3 reads CASSSQRDGGYTF. CDR3 DNA: TGTGCCAGCAGTTCTCAGAGGGATGGGGGCTACACCTTC.

This clonotype was seen ten or more times. This chain links TRBV30 with TRBJ1-1; 7 bases match TRBD1. V lost 2 bases to trimming and J lost 4 bases; unmatched junction nucleotides: 10. CDR1 and CDR2 from the germline V gene are GTSNPN and SVGIG (reference sequence). The CDR3 consists of 15 residues. As DNA, the CDR3 is TGTGCCTGGAGTCCCCTGCCGGACAGGAGCACTGAAGCTTTCTTT. It specifies CAWSPLPDRSTEAFF.

There are many counts of this clonotype. This chain joins TRBV2 and TRBJ2-1, with TRBD2 matching 11 bases. The germline CDR1 and CDR2 sequences are SNHLY and FYNNEI. This CDR3 has 16 amino acids. The V segment lost 5 bases and the J segment 3 bases; nucleotides outside the gene matches: 6. The CDR3 loop is CASSPGLADSYNEQFF. The CDR3 DNA reads TGTGCCAGCAGTCCGGGACTAGCGGACAGCTACAATGAGCAGTTCTTC.

This clonotype was recorded at least ten times. This chain joins TRBV28 and TRBJ2-2, with D possibly being TRBD1 (7 bases). CDR1 MDHEN and CDR2 SYDVKM come from the germline V gene. The CDR3 runs to 16 residues. Deletions cut 4 bases from V and 2 bases from J, with 14 bases between. DNA for the CDR3: TGTGCCAGCAGTTCGGGGGACAGAGGTAACACCGGGGAGCTGTTTTTT. Residues: CASSSGDRGNTGELFF.